Sequencing of this T cell receptor beta chain was carried out in a study of identical twins. The study, taken as a whole, reports: Its conclusions, products of cross-sectional statistical analysis, did not come from following the same donors. In cord blood, abundant beta clonotypes had fewer insertions; memory showed no trend.

Template switching (which added a universal primer site) was used, and cDNA carried unique molecular identifiers. MiXCR, applied by TCRdb to the 5' RACE reads, yields one record per CDR3 protein. The top ten clones hold roughly 0.97% of a sample with some 660,000 distinct CDR3 sequences, about 9.4% of them seen once. Comments on this clonotype: Its target is unknown.

Germline trimming cut 6 bases from V and 3 bases from J; bases unmatched to any gene: 10. The CDR3 is 15 amino acids. The V gene's germline CDR1 is KGHSH and CDR2 LQKENI. Healthy Caucasians were all of the donors. These data also formed part of another study, on yellow fever vaccine responses in identical twins.

The specimen sequenced was PBMCs. This receptor was obtained from a woman between 18 and 29 years old in good health. This chain uses TRBV18 with TRBJ2-5, with 7 bases aligning to TRBD1. The CDR3 region has the DNA TGTGCCAGCTCTACTTTGAAGGGACAGAAAGAGACCCAGTACTTC. This gives the protein CASSTLKGQKETQYF. Full variable domain (outside the CDR3, taken from reference TRBV18 and TRBJ2-5): NAGVMQNPRHLVRRRGQEARLRCSPMKGHSHVYWYRQLPEEGLKFMVYLQKENIIDESGMPKERFSAEFPKEGPSILRIQQVVRGDSAAYFCASSTLKGQKETQYFGPGTRLLVL.